The 28 T cell receptor beta chains below come from one sample, sequenced in a study of T-cell memory formation after mild COVID-19. TCRdb reanalysed the 5' RACE reads using MiXCR and keeps one entry per CDR3 protein. This table holds under 200,000 distinct CDR3 sequences, 25% to 40% found once. The specimen sequenced was PBMCs or a T cell subset sorted from them (not recorded which). These receptors were collected from an adult woman who had mild COVID-19 (a few samples of this study predate the infection). Cell type and time point are not known.

This clonotype was observed a few times. The V and J genes are TRBV4-2 and TRBJ2-3; 7 bases are shared with TRBD2. From germline, CDR1 is LGHNA and CDR2 YNFKEQ. This CDR3 has 16 amino acids. V was clipped by 4 bases and J by 4 bases; unmatched bases: 11. CDR3 coding DNA: TGTGCCAGCAGCCCCCCCGGGAGGCGGGACCCAGATACGCAGTATTTT. Residues: CASSPPGRRDPDTQYF.

The CDR3 DNA reads TGCAGTGCTAGAGCCCCGGGACTTGGGGGGCATTTT. It translates to CSARAPGLGGHF. The J gene is TRBJ1-5, the V gene TRBV20-1; D is perhaps TRBD1 (5 bases). The V gene's germline CDR1 is DFQATT and CDR2 SNEGSKA (reference sequence). The CDR3 is 12 amino acids. V was trimmed by 1 base and J by 15 bases, leaving 16 bases between them.

This clonotype was seen at least ten times. The V call is TRBV7-9, the J call TRBJ1-1; the D gene is possibly TRBD1 (5 bases). The CDR3 loop spans 15 amino acids. V gave up 3 bases and J gave up 4 bases, with 15 bases separating them. Germline V gene sequence: CDR1 SEHNR, CDR2 FQNEAQ (reference sequence). CDR3 sequence: CASSFSGTRGTEAFF. The CDR3 DNA is TGTGCCAGCAGCTTTTCCGGGACCCGCGGCACTGAAGCTTTCTTT.

The chain joins TRBV7-6 to TRBJ1-1; D perhaps matches TRBD1 (6 bases). V was pared by 4 bases and J by 4 bases, with 25 bases between. The CDR3 sequence is 18 residues long. Germline V lookup: CDR1 SGHVS, CDR2 FNYEAQ. The CDR3 DNA sequence: TGTGCCAGCAGCTCGACAGGTGGCGGTTCGCTCAGGGGCACTGAAGCTTTCTTT. Its protein product is CASSSTGGGSLRGTEAFF.

The chain joins TRBV5-1 to TRBJ2-7; 7 nucleotides agree with TRBD1. CDR3 length: 14 residues. The V gene end was trimmed by 2 bases and the J gene end by 3 bases; junction bases not matched to a gene: 5. Germline lookup yields CDR1 SGHRS and CDR2 YFSETQ. CDR3 region: CASSLGTADYEQYF. As DNA, the CDR3 is TGCGCCAGCAGCTTAGGGACAGCGGACTACGAGCAGTACTTC.

The sample holds a few counts of this clonotype. The rearrangement uses TRBV4-3 and TRBJ2-1; D remains unclear. The CDR3 runs to 16 residues. The V gene's germline CDR1 is LGHNA and CDR2 YSLEER. The ends were cut back, 4 bases at V and 4 bases at J, with 17 bases in the middle. In DNA, the CDR3 is TGCGCCAGCAGCCCCGCCGCAGGCGCTTCGTACAATGAGCAGTTCTTC. Translated: CASSPAAGASYNEQFF.

This chain connects TRBV5-6 to TRBJ2-7, with D unresolved. Germline V gives CDR1 SGHDT, CDR2 YYEEEE. With 0 bases removed from V and 0 bases from J, the gap between germline ends came to 10 bases. The CDR3 is 15 residues long. The chain's CDR3 is CASSLEVRHSYEQYF. CDR3 nucleotide sequence: TGTGCCAGCAGCTTGGAGGTGCGGCACTCCTACGAGCAGTACTTC. Full variable domain (missing parts from reference TRBV5-6 and TRBJ2-7): DAGVTQSPTHLIKTRGQQVTLRCSPKSGHDTVSWYQQALGQGPQFIFQYYEEEERQRGNFPDRFSGHQFPNYSSELNVNALLLGDSALYLCASSLEVRHSYEQYFGPGTRLTVT.

There are many counts of this clonotype. The rearrangement uses TRBV13 and TRBJ2-1, with TRBD2 matching over 8 bases. CDR3 length: 15 residues. Per germline, CDR1 PRHDT and CDR2 FYEKMQ (reference sequence). V was pared by 4 bases and J by 1 base, with 3 bases of the junction left unmatched. The DNA for the CDR3 is TGTGCCAGCAGCTCTCAGCGGGAGTCCTACAATGAGCAGTTCTTC. Its translation: CASSSQRESYNEQFF. Combining the CDR3 with reference TRBV13 and TRBJ2-1 gives the whole variable domain AAGVIQSPRHLIKEKRETATLKCYPIPRHDTVYWYQQGPGQDPQFLISFYEKMQSDKGSIPDRFSAQQFSDYHSELNMSSLELGDSALYFCASSSQRESYNEQFFGPGTRLTVL.

CDR3 residues: CASSLFWGVLTDTQYF. CDR3 coding DNA: TGTGCCAGCAGCTTATTCTGGGGGGTACTCACAGATACGCAGTATTTT. The chain carries TRBV7-3 and TRBJ2-3; D might be TRBD2 (6 bases). Germline V gives CDR1 SGHTA, CDR2 FQGTGA. V was trimmed by 2 bases and J by 2 bases, leaving 14 bases between them. CDR3 length: 16 amino acids. Full variable domain (missing parts from reference TRBV7-3 and TRBJ2-3): GAGVSQTPSNKVTEKGKYVELRCDPISGHTALYWYRQSLGQGPEFLIYFQGTGAADDSGLPNDRFFAVRPEGSVSTLKIQRTERGDSAVYLCASSLFWGVLTDTQYFGPGTRLTVL.

This rearrangement joins TRBV27 to TRBJ1-1; 8 bases fit TRBD1. Trimming cost V 6 bases and J 3 bases; bases outside gene matches: 6. This CDR3 comprises 14 residues. Germline V lookup: CDR1 MNHEY, CDR2 SMNVEV (reference sequence). CDR3 protein: CASSNTGGDTEAFF. CDR3 DNA sequence: TGTGCCAGCAGCAACACAGGGGGGGACACTGAAGCTTTCTTT.

The CDR3 coding sequence is TGTGCCAGCAGTTTGCCTCCCGGGGGGGCCGGGGAGACCCAGTACTTC. Translating it yields CASSLPPGGAGETQYF. The chain couples TRBV12-3 or TRBV12-4 to TRBJ2-5, with 8 bases lining up with TRBD2. Trimming removed 3 bases from V and 5 bases from J; junction bases left unmatched: 11. The CDR3 has 16 amino acids.

This clonotype showed up many times. The chain combines TRBV20-1 with TRBJ2-5; D remains ambiguous. CDR1 is DFQATT, CDR2 SNEGSKA, per germline (reference sequence). This CDR3 spans 15 amino acids. Trimming took 0 bases from V and 2 from J, leaving 13 bases between them. The CDR3 DNA is TGCAGTGCTAGAGATAGGGTATTGGGGCAAGAGACCCAGTACTTC. Its translation is CSARDRVLGQETQYF.

The chain employs TRBV20-1 and TRBJ2-2; D gene uncertain. Looked up from germline, CDR1 is DFQATT and CDR2 is SNEGSKA (reference sequence). This CDR3 has 13 amino acids. Trimming removed 5 bases at V and 1 base at J, with 8 bases between. CDR3 amino acids: CSASGQNTGELFF. In nucleotides, the CDR3 is TGCAGTGCTTCGGGCCAGAACACCGGGGAGCTGTTTTTT.

The rearrangement joins TRBV4-3 to TRBJ1-1; D perhaps matches TRBD1 (5 bases). CDR1 is LGHNA and CDR2 is YSLEER in the germline V gene. The CDR3 loop spans 15 amino acids. Trimming left V 3 bases short and J 0 bases short, with 11 bases between. CDR3 DNA sequence: TGCGCCAGCAGCCAGGGGACCGGATTGAACACTGAAGCTTTCTTT. Protein: CASSQGTGLNTEAFF.

V usage is TRBV5-1 and J usage is TRBJ2-7, with D possibly matching TRBD1 (6 bases). The CDR3 is 15 residues long. V was trimmed by 0 bases and J by 0 bases, leaving 10 bases between them. Germline CDR1 and CDR2: SGHRS and YFSETQ. The CDR3 loop is CASSLVWGPSYEQYF. CDR3 in DNA: TGCGCCAGCAGCTTGGTTTGGGGGCCCTCCTACGAGCAGTACTTC.

Written as DNA, the CDR3 is TGTGCCACCAGTGGAGTCGAGGACAGGTACACCGGGGAGCTGTTTTTT. Its protein product is CATSGVEDRYTGELFF. The chain combines TRBV24-1 with TRBJ2-2; 7 bases match TRBD1. This CDR3 region has 16 residues. Per the germline V gene, CDR1 is KGHDR and CDR2 is SFDVKD. Trimming took 5 bases from V and 3 from J; bases not matched to a gene: 8.

V gene TRBV20-1 combines with J gene TRBJ1-1, with D hard to call. Germline loops: CDR1 DFQATT, CDR2 SNEGSKA (reference sequence). Trimming shortened V by 3 bases and J by 7 bases, and 9 bases separated the two germline ends. The CDR3 extends over 11 amino acids. The CDR3 loop reads CSASLWLEAFF. CDR3 DNA: TGCAGTGCTAGCCTTTGGCTTGAAGCTTTCTTT.

This clonotype was seen a handful of times. The chain recombines TRBV7-9 with TRBJ2-3; 10 bases line up with TRBD2. The CDR3 consists of 19 residues. Per the germline V gene, CDR1 is SEHNR and CDR2 is FQNEAQ (reference sequence). V gave up 3 bases and J gave up 1 base; unmatched junction bases: 13. CDR3 amino acids: CASSFERGGPGRRTDTQYF. The CDR3 region has the DNA TGTGCCAGCAGCTTTGAGCGGGGGGGCCCGGGTCGTCGCACAGATACGCAGTATTTT.

There are a few counts of this clonotype. The chain employs TRBV24-1 and TRBJ2-7; 12 bases line up with TRBD1. CDR1 and CDR2 (germline): KGHDR, SFDVKD. The CDR3 extends over 15 amino acids. J gave up 5 bases and V 3 bases, and 4 bases lay outside the gene matches. CDR3 in amino acids: CATSDPGTGGDEQYF. The CDR3 region has the DNA TGTGCCACCAGTGATCCCGGGACAGGGGGCGACGAGCAGTACTTC.

This clonotype has only one observation. The chain is built from TRBV18 and TRBJ2-3, with a possible D match to TRBD1 (6 bases). The CDR3 is 14 amino acids. Trimming shortened V by 5 bases and J by 3 bases, and 12 bases separated the two germline ends. Germline CDR1 is KGHSH and CDR2 is LQKENI. Here the CDR3 reads CASSSSRGTDTQYF. CDR3 nucleotides: TGTGCCAGCTCATCCTCCAGGGGTACAGATACGCAGTATTTT.

The J gene is TRBJ2-2, the V gene TRBV10-2, with 7 bases aligning to TRBD2. The CDR3 has 15 residues. V was pared by 4 bases and J by 4 bases, with 6 bases of the junction left unmatched. Germline CDR1 is WSHSY and CDR2 is SAAADI. The CDR3 DNA follows: TGCGCCAGCAGTGGGACTAGTGGTCTCACCGGGGAGCTGTTTTTT. This sequence encodes CASSGTSGLTGELFF.

This clonotype has only a few counts. The rearrangement uses TRBV12-3 or TRBV12-4 and TRBJ1-2; 7 bases are shared with TRBD1. The CDR3 totals 14 residues. The trim removed 7 bases at V and 2 bases at J, leaving 7 bases unmatched. CDR3 residues: CASTRSGQNYGYTF. In nucleotides, the CDR3 is TGTGCCAGCACCCGATCGGGACAGAACTATGGCTACACCTTC.

J is TRBJ2-1 and V is TRBV29-1, with TRBD1 identical over 12 bases. From germline, CDR1 is SQVTM and CDR2 ANQGSEA. This CDR3 contains 13 residues. CDR3 DNA: TGCAGTTCGGGACAGGGGGCGACTGATGAGCAGTTCTTC. It is translated as CSSGQGATDEQFF.

This clonotype appeared a few times. The chain joins TRBV29-1 to TRBJ2-4; D gene uncertain. The CDR3 runs 12 residues. V was pared by 7 bases and J by 1 base, with 8 bases between. From germline, CDR1 is SQVTM and CDR2 ANQGSEA. The DNA of the CDR3 is TGCAGCGGCCTTTTGGCCAAAAACATTCAGTACTTC. Amino acid sequence: CSGLLAKNIQYF.

The gene calls are TRBV5-1 and TRBJ1-6; D not certain. The CDR3 covers 13 residues. Trimming took off 4 bases at V and 8 bases at J, with 10 bases between the two ends. Germline V CDR1 and CDR2: SGHRS, YFSETQ. The CDR3 reads CASSKTRDSPLHF. The DNA of the CDR3 is TGCGCCAGCAGCAAGACCCGGGATTCACCCCTCCACTTT.

About this clonotype: Relative to the germline gene, one junction end is altered; a read error may explain this. This chain uses TRBV12-3 or TRBV12-4 with TRBJ2-1; 10 bases line up with TRBD2. The CDR3 is made up of 15 amino acids. The CDR3 is CASFPSGRAYDEQFF. The DNA for the CDR3 is TGTGCCAGCTTCCCCAGCGGGAGGGCCTACGATGAGCAGTTCTTC.

By share, this clonotype ranks as medium-sized. The genes are TRBV12-3 or TRBV12-4 and TRBJ1-6; TRBD1 matches at 9 bases. The trim removed 6 bases at V and 6 bases at J, leaving 6 bases unmatched. This CDR3 has 15 residues. CDR3 residues: CASSRPGQGNSPLHF. DNA for the CDR3: TGTGCCAGCAGCCGCCCGGGACAGGGTAATTCACCCCTCCACTTT.

This chain connects TRBV24-1 to TRBJ2-3; 8 bases agree with TRBD2. V lost 4 bases, J lost 4 bases, and 6 bases stayed unmatched. The CDR3 has 15 amino acids. Germline V gene data show CDR1 as KGHDR and CDR2 as SFDVKD. In DNA form, the CDR3 reads TGTGCCACCAGTGACCTCGCCGGGGGGGCAGATACGCAGTATTTT. Protein: CATSDLAGGADTQYF.